These 6 T cell receptor beta chains share one sample of origin, sequenced in a study of T cells after yellow fever vaccination. MiXCR, applied by TCRdb to the 5' RACE reads, yields one record per CDR3 protein. The sample has more than 95,000 distinct CDR3 sequences; about 7.4% are singletons. The sample consisted of CD4+ T cells sorted from PBMCs, taken 10 days after the first yellow fever vaccination. The receptors stem from a young man who received the YFV17D yellow fever vaccine.

This clonotype was recorded at least ten times. The V gene is TRBV2, the J gene TRBJ2-3; D is possibly TRBD1 (6 bases). V was pared by 1 base and J by 2 bases, with 7 bases between. There are 14 residues in the CDR3. The V gene's germline CDR1 is SNHLY and CDR2 FYNNEI. CDR3 loop: CASSEGDITDTQYF. CDR3 sequence (DNA): TGTGCCAGCAGTGAAGGGGACATCACAGATACGCAGTATTTT.

This clonotype was counted at least ten times. The chain is built from TRBV19 and TRBJ1-2, with D perhaps TRBD1 (5 bases). CDR3 length: 13 residues. From germline, CDR1 is LNHDA and CDR2 SQIVND (reference sequence). Trimming took 1 base from V and 4 from J, leaving 7 bases between them. The CDR3 region is CASSIAGIYGYTF. Here the CDR3 DNA reads TGTGCCAGTAGTATAGCAGGGATCTATGGCTACACCTTC.

This clonotype was recorded many times. This chain joins TRBV28 and TRBJ1-2; D not resolved. V lost 3 bases and J lost 8, with 7 bases in between. CDR1 and CDR2 from the germline V gene are MDHEN and SYDVKM. The CDR3 consists of 11 residues. The CDR3 nucleotides read TGTGCCAGCAGTTTGTTTGGGGGCTACACCTTC. It translates to CASSLFGGYTF.

This clonotype was detected many times. The chain joins TRBV7-3 to TRBJ1-6; D may be TRBD1 (6 bases). V was shortened by 0 bases and J by 9 bases, with 9 bases between the two germline ends. The germline gives CDR1 SGHTA, CDR2 FQGTGA. This CDR3 comprises 14 residues. The CDR3 nucleotides are TGTGCCAGCAGCTTAACGAGGGGGGCTTCACCCCTCCACTTT. It yields the protein CASSLTRGASPLHF. Full variable domain (remainder filled in from reference TRBV7-3 and TRBJ1-6): GAGVSQTPSNKVTEKGKYVELRCDPISGHTALYWYRQSLGQGPEFLIYFQGTGAADDSGLPNDRFFAVRPEGSVSTLKIQRTERGDSAVYLCASSLTRGASPLHFGNGTRLTVT.

This clonotype appeared many times. The chain combines TRBV20-1 with TRBJ1-5; 7 bases fit TRBD1. Germline CDR1 reads DFQATT; CDR2 reads SNEGSKA (reference sequence). The CDR3 is 13 residues long. Trimming took 2 bases from V and 7 from J; bases not matched to a gene: 5. The CDR3, as DNA: TGCAGTGCTAGAACGACAGGGAGGCAGCCCCAGCATTTT. Translating gives CSARTTGRQPQHF.

This clonotype was observed many times. One junction end disagrees with the germline gene, perhaps due to a read error. The rearrangement uses TRBV24-1 and TRBJ1-1, with 8 nucleotides matching TRBD1. The CDR3 length is 15 residues. The germline CDR1 and CDR2 sequences are KGHDR and SFDVKD. The CDR3 bases are TGTGCCACCAGTGATTTACGGACAGGGAGCACTGAAGCTTCCTTT. Its translation is CATSDLRTGSTEASF.